The 24 T cell receptor beta chains presented below share a single source sample, sequenced in a study of CD8+CD57+ T cells in acquired aplastic anemia. Investigators profiled TCR beta VDJ and CDR3 from genomic DNA template. From the reads, TCRdb called clonotypes with MiXCR, one entry per CDR3 protein. The data hold some 180,000 distinct CDR3 sequences, with around half observed a single time. Specimen: sorted CD4+, CD8+, or CD8+CD57+ T cells (not recorded which) from PBMCs. These receptors were taken from a human donor in good health.

This clonotype has just a few counts. The CDR3 nucleotides are TGTGCCAGCAAGTCGGGGAGGGACTACACCTACGAGCAGTACTTC. It yields the protein CASKSGRDYTYEQYF. The chain has TRBV2 and TRBJ2-7, with TRBD2 matching over 7 bases. Germline V lookup: CDR1 SNHLY, CDR2 FYNNEI. The V and J ends lost 7 bases and 2 bases, in that order; junction bases with no gene match: 11. The CDR3 length is 15 residues. Complete variable domain (other parts from reference TRBV2 and TRBJ2-7): EPEVTQTPSHQVTQMGQEVILRCVPISNHLYFYWYRQILGQKVEFLVSFYNNEISEKSEIFDDQFSVERPDGSNFTLKIRSTKLEDSAMYFCASKSGRDYTYEQYFGPGTRLTVT.

This clonotype has only a few counts. V gene TRBV4-3 combines with J gene TRBJ2-7; 8 nucleotides match TRBD2. Germline V lookup: CDR1 LGHNA, CDR2 YSLEER. V shed 4 bases, J shed 2 bases, and the junction held 13 bases outside the gene matches. The CDR3 runs to 17 residues. The CDR3 reads CASSPRGTGGLTYEQYF. The CDR3 DNA sequence: TGCGCCAGCAGCCCCCGGGGTACGGGGGGGCTAACCTACGAGCAGTACTTC.

This clonotype was seen repeatedly, ten times or more. The chain employs TRBV14 and TRBJ2-7; no firm D call. Germline loops: CDR1 SGHDN, CDR2 FVKESK. This CDR3 region has 12 residues. The V and J ends lost 1 base and 4 bases respectively, with 5 bases between them. Here the CDR3 reads CASSQGVYEQYF. The DNA of the CDR3 is TGTGCCAGCAGCCAAGGTGTGTACGAGCAGTACTTC.

This clonotype was detected ten times or more. The V gene is TRBV19, the J gene TRBJ2-1; 8 nucleotides line up with TRBD2. V trimming: 5 bases; J trimming: 5 bases; junction bases outside the gene matches: 5. Germline V lookup: CDR1 LNHDA, CDR2 SQIVND (reference sequence). This CDR3 region has 14 residues. In DNA, the CDR3 is TGTGCCAGTAGTGGGCTAGCGGGCAACAATGAGCAGTTCTTC. Encoded protein: CASSGLAGNNEQFF.

This clonotype was observed at least ten times. The genes are TRBV11-2 and TRBJ2-3, with D perhaps TRBD2 (6 bases). V lost 1 base and J 2 bases, leaving 13 bases between the germline ends. Germline lookup yields CDR1 SGHAT and CDR2 FQNNGV. The CDR3 contains 16 residues. CDR3 in DNA: TGTGCCAGCAGCTTAGGGACTACCGATCTCACAGATACGCAGTATTTT. Translating gives CASSLGTTDLTDTQYF. The full variable domain, with the rest looked up from reference TRBV11-2 and TRBJ2-3, is EAGVAQSPRYKIIEKRQSVAFWCNPISGHATLYWYQQILGQGPKLLIQFQNNGVVDDSQLPKDRFSAERLKGVDSTLKIQPAKLEDSAVYLCASSLGTTDLTDTQYFGPGTRLTVL.

This clonotype was counted ten times or more. The rearrangement joins TRBV20-1 to TRBJ2-2, with TRBD2 matching over 7 bases. J lost 7 bases, V lost 3 bases, and 5 bases had no gene match. This CDR3 has 13 residues. Per germline, CDR1 DFQATT and CDR2 SNEGSKA (reference sequence). In nucleotides, the CDR3 is TGCAGTGCTAGGACTAGCTCTGGCGGGGAGCTGTTTTTT. Translating it yields CSARTSSGGELFF.

This clonotype was observed a handful of times. This chain joins TRBV27 and TRBJ2-7, with 12 bases fitting TRBD2. Germline trimming cut 5 bases from V and 7 bases from J; bases unmatched to any gene: 6. Germline CDR1 is MNHEY and CDR2 is SMNVEV (reference sequence). The CDR3 spans 14 residues. The CDR3 loop is CASSGLAGSREQYF. The CDR3 nucleotides read TGTGCCAGCAGTGGACTAGCGGGATCTAGGGAGCAGTACTTC.

About this clonotype: The junction differs from germline at one of its ends, possibly a read error. The chain is built from TRBV5-5 and TRBJ2-2; 7 positions agree with TRBD1. CDR1 and CDR2 from the germline V gene are SGHKS and YYEKEE (reference sequence). The CDR3 totals 16 residues. In nucleotides, the CDR3 is TGTGCCAGCAGCTTGTCCGGGACAGTAAACACCGGGGAGCTGGTTTTT. Amino acid sequence: CASSLSGTVNTGELVF.

In this sample, this clonotype turned up many times. CDR3 in DNA: TGTGCCAGCAGTCCTCAGTCAGGGGGAGCAGATACGCAGTATTTT. Protein product: CASSPQSGGADTQYF. The V gene is TRBV12-3 or TRBV12-4, the J gene TRBJ2-3, with TRBD1 matching over 7 bases. V lost 5 bases, J lost 4 bases, and 9 bases stayed unmatched. This CDR3 comprises 15 residues.

This clonotype was detected a few times. This chain uses TRBV29-1 with TRBJ2-2; TRBD2 matches 8 bases. From germline, CDR1 is SQVTM and CDR2 ANQGSEA. The CDR3 has 14 amino acids. With 4 bases clipped from V and 4 bases from J, the junction kept 5 bases outside the gene matches. Here the CDR3 DNA reads TGCAGCGTTGTAAGCGGGAGAGGCACCGGGGAGCTGTTTTTT. Translating it yields CSVVSGRGTGELFF.

V is TRBV7-2 and J is TRBJ1-5; no firm D call. Per the germline V gene, CDR1 is SGHTA and CDR2 is FQGNSA. The ends were cut back, 1 base at V and 5 bases at J, with 9 bases in the middle. CDR3 length equals 14 residues. Here the CDR3 reads CASSLGNSHQPQHF. CDR3 DNA sequence: TGTGCCAGCAGCTTAGGGAACAGTCATCAGCCCCAGCATTTT.

This chain links TRBV6-5 with TRBJ2-2, with D unclear. The germline gives CDR1 MNHEY, CDR2 SVGAGI. V lost 0 bases to trimming and J lost 2 bases, with 13 bases between them. The CDR3 length is 17 residues. The CDR3 nucleotides read TGTGCCAGCAGTTACTCGGCCACTGTGATCAACACCGGGGAGCTGTTTTTT. Its protein product is CASSYSATVINTGELFF.

The V call is TRBV7-2, the J call TRBJ2-5; the D gene is possibly TRBD1 (6 bases). With 5 bases removed from V and 3 bases from J, the gap between germline ends came to 10 bases. This CDR3 has 13 residues. From germline, CDR1 is SGHTA and CDR2 FQGNSA. The DNA for the CDR3 is TGTGCCAGCAGCCGAGGGGGAGAAGAGACCCAGTACTTC. It encodes CASSRGGEETQYF.

J is TRBJ1-2 and V is TRBV29-1; TRBD1 agrees at 9 bases. The CDR3 totals 13 residues. The J segment lost 6 bases and the V segment lost 0 bases, leaving 2 bases of the junction unmatched. CDR1 and CDR2 from the germline V gene are SQVTM and ANQGSEA. CDR3 nucleotides: TGCAGCGTTGAAGACCGGGACAGGGATGGCTACACCTTC. Translation: CSVEDRDRDGYTF.

This clonotype was observed many times. CDR3 residues: CASSLVRQVINSNQPQHF. The DNA of the CDR3 is TGTGCCAGCAGCTTGGTGAGACAGGTAATAAATAGCAATCAGCCCCAGCATTTT. The chain employs TRBV5-6 and TRBJ1-5, with TRBD1 as a possible D gene (6 bases). The V end was cut by 0 bases, the J end by 0 bases, with 16 bases between. Germline V gives CDR1 SGHDT, CDR2 YYEEEE. CDR3 length: 18 amino acids.

V usage is TRBV3-1 and J usage is TRBJ2-2, with D perhaps TRBD2 (5 bases). The CDR3 consists of 12 residues. CDR1 LGHDT and CDR2 YNNKEL come from the germline V gene (reference sequence). The ends were cut back, 8 bases at V and 6 bases at J, with 10 bases in the middle. CDR3 sequence (DNA): TGTGCCAGCCGAGGAGGTGCCGGGGAGCTGTTTTTT. Its protein is CASRGGAGELFF.

The sample holds many counts of this clonotype. This chain connects TRBV20-1 to TRBJ1-1; TRBD1 might be the D (5 bases). The CDR3 runs 13 residues. Germline assignment: CDR1 DFQATT and CDR2 SNEGSKA (reference sequence). V lost 3 bases to trimming and J lost 1 base, with 9 bases between them. The CDR3 here is CSARPRANTEAFF. CDR3 coding DNA: TGCAGTGCTAGGCCCAGGGCGAACACTGAAGCTTTCTTT.

This clonotype has just a few counts. The chain recombines TRBV3-1 with TRBJ2-2; D is unclear. V was clipped by 2 bases and J by 3 bases, with 7 bases between them. This CDR3 contains 14 residues. From germline, CDR1 is LGHDT and CDR2 YNNKEL (reference sequence). The CDR3 DNA follows: TGTGCCAGCAGCCAACATGGGGACACCGGGGAGCTGTTTTTT. Protein: CASSQHGDTGELFF.

This clonotype was counted between two and nine times. The gene calls are TRBV10-3 and TRBJ2-5, with 7 bases that match TRBD1. The CDR3 spans 12 residues. Germline V lookup: CDR1 ENHRY, CDR2 SYGVKD. Trimming took 8 bases from V and 3 from J; bases not matched to a gene: 3. CDR3: CAIGTGEETQYF. In DNA, the CDR3 is TGTGCCATCGGAACAGGGGAAGAGACCCAGTACTTC.

This clonotype was seen repeatedly, ten times or more. This chain uses TRBV20-1 with TRBJ2-5, with D tentatively TRBD2 (5 bases). V lost 0 bases and J lost 0, with 14 bases in between. CDR3 length equals 16 residues. Germline CDR1 reads DFQATT; CDR2 reads SNEGSKA (reference sequence). The CDR3, as DNA: TGCAGTGCTAGAGAGGAGGCGCTTTTGTACCAAGAGACCCAGTACTTC. This encodes CSAREEALLYQETQYF.

This clonotype was seen a single time. The chain uses TRBV19 and TRBJ2-3; the match to TRBD2 covers 12 bases. Germline trimming cut 5 bases from V and 2 bases from J; bases unmatched to any gene: 11. CDR1 is LNHDA, CDR2 SQIVND, per germline (reference sequence). The CDR3 runs 18 residues. CDR3: CASSESGTSGRSTDTQYF. The DNA of the CDR3 is TGTGCCAGTAGTGAGTCCGGGACTAGCGGGCGATCCACAGATACGCAGTATTTT.

Only a few counts were recorded for this clonotype. A read error may be the cause here, since a much bigger clone is one base away. The chain uses TRBV7-8 and TRBJ1-5; perhaps TRBD1 as D (6 bases). Germline V lookup: CDR1 SGHVS, CDR2 FQNEAQ. This CDR3 spans 15 amino acids. The CDR3 sequence is CASSFYRVSSQPQHF. The CDR3, as DNA: TGTGCCAGCAGCTTTTACAGGGTGAGCAGTCAGCCCCAGCATTTT.

V is TRBV7-9 and J is TRBJ2-7; tentatively, D is TRBD1 (6 bases). Between the trimmed V and J ends, which lost 5 bases and 6 bases, there was a span of 14 bases. The germline V gene has CDR1 SEHNR and CDR2 FQNEAQ (reference sequence). CDR3 length: 13 amino acids. The CDR3 protein is CASSNSRGPEQYF. The CDR3 DNA sequence: TGTGCCAGCAGCAACTCCAGGGGACCCGAGCAGTACTTC.

The chain combines TRBV15 with TRBJ2-1, with 8 nucleotides matching TRBD2. CDR1 and CDR2 (germline): LNHNV, YYDKDF (reference sequence). The CDR3 runs to 16 residues. After removal of 5 bases from V and 0 bases from J, the junction contained 6 bases not matched to a gene. This chain's CDR3 is CATSPTTSGSYNEQFF. The DNA for the CDR3 is TGTGCCACCAGCCCCACTACTAGCGGCTCCTACAATGAGCAGTTCTTC.